This T cell receptor beta chain was recovered during a study of CD8 T cells in ankylosing spondylitis. General observations from the study: Some of these motif variants have turned up before, in reports on reactive arthritis synovial fluid and blood.

To note about this clonotype: The antigen is not known.

CDR1 is MNHEY, CDR2 SMNVEV, per germline (reference sequence). The V end lost 8 bases, the J end lost 6 bases, and 16 bases lay between the germline ends. The CDR3 is 13 residues long. The authors made TCR beta libraries by quantitative 5'-RACE with molecular barcodes. One entry per CDR3 protein, called by TCRdb with MiXCR from the 5' RACE reads. This sample has some 270,000 distinct CDR3 sequences, with more than 25% found just once. What was sequenced was blood, either unsorted or a sorted T cell fraction (not recorded which). This rearrangement joins TRBV27 to TRBJ1-2; possibly TRBD1 for D (6 bases). The receptor's source is a male donor with ankylosing spondylitis or in good health (not recorded which). CDR3 nucleotides: TGTGCCAGCGGAAACAGGGTTGGGCATGGCTACACCTTC. Protein sequence: CASGNRVGHGYTF.